Following are 12 T cell receptor beta chains from one sample sequenced in a study of response to subunit inactivated influenza vaccine. TCRdb called the RT-PCR reads again in MiXCR, with one record for every CDR3 protein. This sample has a few hundred thousand distinct CDR3 sequences; about 7.2% occur once, and the top ten carry around 12%. The starting material was PBMCs from blood, obtained less than 30 months after vaccination. These TCRs come from a man aged 45 to 75 who received an inactivated influenza vaccine.

V is TRBV18 and J is TRBJ2-3, with 10 bases that match TRBD2. The V gene's germline CDR1 is KGHSH and CDR2 LQKENI. The CDR3 totals 16 residues. Trimming at V came to 1 base and at J to 7 bases, leaving 8 bases not matched to a gene. This CDR3 is CASSPRLAGEVHTQYF. CDR3 DNA sequence: TGTGCCAGCTCACCACGTCTAGCGGGAGAAGTGCATACGCAGTATTTT.

This clonotype was found a few times. The V gene is TRBV5-1, the J gene TRBJ1-1; D possibly corresponds to TRBD1 (5 bases). Trimming took 7 bases from V and 5 from J, leaving 15 bases between them. The CDR3 loop spans 13 amino acids. Germline CDR1 reads SGHRS; CDR2 reads YFSETQ. The CDR3 spells CASRLGGRTEAFF. The CDR3 coding sequence is TGCGCCAGCCGACTCGGGGGGAGGACTGAAGCTTTCTTT.

There are a few counts of this clonotype. V usage is TRBV12-3 or TRBV12-4 and J usage is TRBJ2-7; TRBD1 might be the D (6 bases). V was clipped by 3 bases and J by 7 bases, with 16 bases between them. This CDR3 spans 14 amino acids. The CDR3 region has the DNA TGTGCCAGCAGTTTTGACAACAGGGAGAAAGAGCAGTACTTC. Encoded protein: CASSFDNREKEQYF.

In this sample, this clonotype turned up many times. The chain links TRBV6-5 to TRBJ2-1; 8 bases line up with TRBD2. V lost 4 bases and J lost 9; bases outside the gene matches: 8. The CDR3 is 14 amino acids. Germline values: CDR1 MNHEY, CDR2 SVGAGI. The CDR3 loop reads CASSLAGSSTEQFF. CDR3 coding DNA: TGTGCCAGCAGTTTAGCGGGGAGTTCTACTGAGCAGTTCTTC.

This clonotype has a handful of counts. The chain employs TRBV5-1 and TRBJ2-5; D is ambiguous. V lost 4 bases and J lost 1, with 11 bases in between. Germline CDR1 and CDR2: SGHRS and YFSETQ. The CDR3 loop spans 14 amino acids. Here the CDR3 reads CASSVSGSQETQYF. CDR3 in DNA: TGCGCCAGCAGCGTCTCTGGCAGCCAAGAGACCCAGTACTTC.

This clonotype was detected ten times or more. The V call is TRBV5-1, the J call TRBJ2-1; 10 bases fit TRBD2. Looked up from germline, CDR1 is SGHRS and CDR2 is YFSETQ. The CDR3 spans 16 residues. The trim removed 3 bases at V and 7 bases at J, leaving 10 bases unmatched. DNA of the CDR3: TGCGCCAGCAGCTCCACAAGCGGGAGGGCCTTGAATGAGCAGTTCTTC. Translating gives CASSSTSGRALNEQFF.

This clonotype was seen repeatedly, ten times or more. The chain employs TRBV7-2 and TRBJ2-1; perhaps TRBD1 as D (6 bases). The V end was cut by 0 bases, the J end by 10 bases, with 22 bases between. This CDR3 region has 17 residues. In germline, CDR1 is SGHTA, CDR2 FQGNSA. The CDR3 DNA sequence: TGTGCCAGCAGCTTAGCTAAGGTGGGGACAAGTTTTGGAGAGCAGTTCTTC. Translating gives CASSLAKVGTSFGEQFF.

This clonotype was counted many times. This rearrangement joins TRBV12-3 or TRBV12-4 to TRBJ2-2; D may be TRBD1 (5 bases). V lost 6 bases, J lost 0 bases, and 11 bases lay in between. This CDR3 has 15 amino acids. The CDR3 region has the DNA TGTGCCAGCAGGCAGACAGTAACGAACACCGGGGAGCTGTTTTTT. This encodes CASRQTVTNTGELFF.

This clonotype was counted a few times. The chain is built from TRBV5-1 and TRBJ1-2; D remains unclear. Germline-derived CDR1 and CDR2 are SGHRS and YFSETQ. The V gene lost 0 bases and the J gene lost 12 bases, with 15 bases spanning the gap. The CDR3 has 13 residues. CDR3 in DNA: TGCGCCAGCAGCTTGGACTCGACGGATTTCGACACCTTC. Translated, it gives CASSLDSTDFDTF. Full variable domain (remainder filled in from reference TRBV5-1 and TRBJ1-2): KAGVTQTPRYLIKTRGQQVTLSCSPISGHRSVSWYQQTPGQGLQFLFEYFSETQRNKGNFPGRFSGRQFSNSRSEMNVSTLELGDSALYLCASSLDSTDFDTFGSGTRLTVV.

This rearrangement joins TRBV3-1 to TRBJ2-1; 8 nucleotides agree with TRBD1. Germline-derived CDR1 and CDR2 are LGHDT and YNNKEL (reference sequence). V shed 2 bases and J 12 bases; nucleotides not matched to a gene: 3. The CDR3 has 12 amino acids. The chain's CDR3 is CASSQSGTGQFF. The CDR3 DNA reads as TGTGCCAGCAGCCAATCCGGGACAGGGCAGTTCTTC.

J is TRBJ1-1 and V is TRBV5-8, with D hard to call. V was trimmed by 1 base and J by 1 base, leaving 11 bases between them. The germline V gene has CDR1 SGHTS and CDR2 YDEGEE. This CDR3 is 15 amino acids long. The CDR3 DNA reads as TGTGCCAGCAGCTTGTTGTCTTCCGGGAACACTGAAGCTTTCTTT. Its translation: CASSLLSSGNTEAFF. Looking up the rest from reference TRBV5-8 and TRBJ1-1 gives the full variable domain: EAGVTQSPTHLIKTRGQQATLRCSPISGHTSVYWYQQALGLGLQFLLWYDEGEERNRGNFPPRFSGRQFPNYSSELNVNALELEDSALYLCASSLLSSGNTEAFFGQGTRLTVV.

The chain recombines TRBV7-2 with TRBJ1-6; no clear D gene. Deletions cut 2 bases from V and 9 bases from J, with 14 bases between. Germline CDR1 and CDR2: SGHTA and FQGNSA. CDR3 length: 15 amino acids. The CDR3 loop reads CASSLSKGMGSPLHF. CDR3 in DNA: TGTGCCAGCAGCTTATCGAAAGGGATGGGTTCACCCCTCCACTTT.